One and the same sample provided the 2 T cell receptor beta chains below, sequenced in a study of human T cells and chemical hapten exposure (dated by TCRdb to about 2021). What the time point label conveys for this sample: patch test 1, 2 weeks after DPC sensitization. The treatment or condition label of this sample denotes: therapeutic diphenylcyclopropenone sensitization with weekly scalp DPC. Libraries were prepared through RACE. The sequencing machine was a NextSeq 500. TCRdb reran the public reads through fastp at Q25 and MiXCR, keeping productive beta chains. Here each entry gathers all rows of one CDR3 protein and keeps the most common genes and DNA. Across this sample there are some 50,000 distinct CDR3 sequences, with 9.3% seen only once. The top ten clones comprise 10% to 15% of the sample. The sequences come from whole blood, collected in connection with sensitization to the hapten diphenylcyclopropenone (DPC). Every receptor here comes from a woman aged 40 to 50 with alopecia areata. Some clones in this sample may be carry-over from other donors' samples.

The chain is built from TRBV7-2 and TRBJ2-2; TRBD1 agrees at 8 bases. The CDR3 contains 15 residues. The V gene's germline CDR1 is SGHTA and CDR2 FQGNSA. V shed 4 bases, J shed 5 bases, and the junction held 6 bases outside the gene matches. CDR3 DNA sequence: TGTGCCAGCAGCTCACAGGGGGACCCAACCGGGGAGCTGTTTTTT. Its protein is CASSSQGDPTGELFF.

The V gene is TRBV13, the J gene TRBJ1-6; perhaps TRBD1 as D (5 bases). Between the trimmed V and J ends, which lost 6 bases and 5 bases, there was a span of 14 bases. The CDR3 runs to 15 residues. The germline CDR1 and CDR2 sequences are PRHDT and FYEKMQ (reference sequence). Written as DNA, the CDR3 is TGTGCCAGCAGTCCAGGGAGAAGGCATAATTCACCCCTCCACTTT. Translation: CASSPGRRHNSPLHF.